This record covers a single TCR beta chain. The repertoire was sequenced with immunoSEQ multiplex PCR; TCRdb's copy has only in-frame clones and lacks some. The table includes fewer than 65,000 clones, roughly nine tenths detected once. This sample was included in a study of OX40 agonist ivuxolimab in advanced cancers. Study background: The drug used for patients, ivuxolimab, was an agonistic anti-OX40 (CD134) antibody. Every patient in dose escalation had hepatocellular carcinoma, melanoma, renal cell or head and neck cancer.

CDR3 length: 14 residues. The germline CDR1 and CDR2 sequences are SNHLY and FYNNEI. J gave up 4 bases and V 5 bases, and 3 bases lay outside the gene matches. This rearrangement joins TRBV2 to TRBJ2-1; 9 positions agree with TRBD1. The source material was CD4+ or CD8+ T cells sorted from blood, sampled in a trial of the OX40 agonist ivuxolimab. This clonotype was sampled from an adult with an advanced solid tumor such as melanoma, head and neck, liver or kidney cancer. This chain's CDR3 is CASSPGQGYNEQFF. The DNA for the CDR3 is TGTGCCAGCAGTCCGGGACAGGGTTACAATGAGCAGTTCTTC.